Reported below is one TCR beta chain. These data originate in a study of OX40 agonist ivuxolimab in advanced cancers. Sequencing was performed with immunoSEQ multiplex PCR; in TCRdb, only in-frame clones are kept and a portion is missing. The sample has 90,000 to 100,000 clones; roughly 90% are singletons. J was trimmed by 6 bases and V by 8 bases; bases with no gene match: 9. Germline V gene data show CDR1 as MNHEY and CDR2 as SVGAGI. CDR3 length: 14 residues. This sequence was found in an adult with an advanced solid tumor such as melanoma, head and neck, liver or kidney cancer. Sequences were derived from CD4+ or CD8+ T cells sorted from blood, sampled in a trial of the OX40 agonist ivuxolimab. The chain employs TRBV6-5 and TRBJ2-3; TRBD1 matches at 9 bases. CDR3 sequence: CASRKDRGPDTQYF. CDR3 coding DNA: TGTGCCAGCCGGAAGGACAGGGGCCCCGATACGCAGTATTTT.